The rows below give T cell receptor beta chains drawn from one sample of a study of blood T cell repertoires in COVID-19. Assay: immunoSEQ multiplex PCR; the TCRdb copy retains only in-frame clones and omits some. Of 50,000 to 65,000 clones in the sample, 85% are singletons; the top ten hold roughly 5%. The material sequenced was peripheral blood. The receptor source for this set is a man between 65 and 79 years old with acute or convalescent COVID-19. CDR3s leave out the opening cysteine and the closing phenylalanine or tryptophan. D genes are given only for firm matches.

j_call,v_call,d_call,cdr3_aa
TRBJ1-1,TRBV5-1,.,ASSSEIDTEAF
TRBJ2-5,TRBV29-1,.,SVALGGETQY
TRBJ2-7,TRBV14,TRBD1,ASSQDRQGEQY
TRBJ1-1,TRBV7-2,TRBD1,ASRRDRGWDTEAF
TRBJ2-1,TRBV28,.,ASRGTRAVGYNEQF
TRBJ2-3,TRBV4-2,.,ASSQDQGGGAIDTQY
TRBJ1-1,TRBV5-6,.,ASRRGLGNTEAF
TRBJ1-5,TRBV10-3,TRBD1,AISEGQGSNQPQH
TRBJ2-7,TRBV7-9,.,ASSLAAGSREQY
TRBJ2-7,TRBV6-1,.,ASSELRQTYEQY
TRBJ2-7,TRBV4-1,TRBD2,ASSHGGLGEQY
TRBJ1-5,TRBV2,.,ASTPWSSNQPQH
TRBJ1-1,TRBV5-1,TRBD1,ASSATGDTEAF
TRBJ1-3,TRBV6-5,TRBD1,ASTDRATGNTIY
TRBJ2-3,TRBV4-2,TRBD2,ASSQDGTSGITDTQY